These 16 T cell receptor beta chains originate from one sample sequenced in a study of blood T cell repertoires in COVID-19. Only in-frame clones appear in the TCRdb table, and some are missing; sequencing was by immunoSEQ multiplex PCR. The table has more than 250,000 clones, 70% to 90% seen once. The sample was PBMCs or T cells enriched from blood (not recorded which). The receptor source for this set is a woman in her forties who had recovered from COVID-19.

This chain uses TRBV7-9 with TRBJ2-1; D may be TRBD1 (6 bases). Trimming took off 4 bases at V and 5 bases at J, with 15 bases between the two ends. Germline assignment: CDR1 SEHNR and CDR2 FQNEAQ (reference sequence). The length of the CDR3 is 15 residues. The chain's CDR3 is CASSWTGTPHNEQFF. Here the CDR3 DNA reads TGTGCCAGCAGCTGGACCGGGACACCTCACAATGAGCAGTTCTTC.

The rearrangement uses TRBV5-4 and TRBJ1-1, with TRBD1 as a possible D gene (6 bases). Germline lookup yields CDR1 SGHNT and CDR2 YYREEE (reference sequence). Trimming took 4 bases from V and 10 from J, leaving 23 bases between them. The CDR3 has 15 residues. For the CDR3, the DNA is TGTGCCAGCAGCCTCGGGGGGGGCGCGGGGCGAGGAGCTTTCTTT. Protein product: CASSLGGGAGRGAFF. Together with reference TRBV5-4 and TRBJ1-1, the CDR3 gives the full variable domain: ETGVTQSPTHLIKTRGQQVTLRCSSQSGHNTVSWYQQALGQGPQFIFQYYREEENGRGNFPPRFSGLQFPNYSSELNVNALELDDSALYLCASSLGGGAGRGAFFGQGTRLTVV.

This chain joins TRBV9 and TRBJ2-1, with TRBD2 matching 8 bases. The CDR3 is 17 residues long. Germline loops: CDR1 SGDLS, CDR2 YYNGEE. V lost 2 bases and J lost 4; bases outside the gene matches: 11. The CDR3, as DNA: TGTGCCAGCAGCGTTACATTGACTAGCGACAGATACAATGAGCAGTTCTTC. Amino acids: CASSVTLTSDRYNEQFF.

CDR3 region: CASSPTGAGTGELFF. CDR3 DNA: TGTGCCAGCAGTCCCACAGGGGCGGGGACCGGGGAGCTGTTTTTT. The chain links TRBV7-9 to TRBJ2-2; possible D gene TRBD1, 7 bases. Trimming cost V 6 bases and J 5 bases, with 16 bases left between them. The CDR3 is made up of 15 amino acids. In germline, CDR1 is SEHNR, CDR2 FQNEAQ (reference sequence).

The rearrangement links TRBV9 to TRBJ1-1; D is unresolved. The length of the CDR3 is 14 residues. Trimming shortened V by 0 bases and J by 0 bases, and 6 bases separated the two germline ends. CDR1 is SGDLS and CDR2 is YYNGEE in the germline V gene. CDR3 amino acids: CASSVALVNTEAFF. As DNA, the CDR3 is TGTGCCAGCAGCGTAGCTCTCGTGAACACTGAAGCTTTCTTT.

The chain is built from TRBV5-1 and TRBJ2-3; TRBD2 matches at 7 bases. The trim removed 4 bases at V and 1 base at J, leaving 6 bases unmatched. Germline V lookup: CDR1 SGHRS, CDR2 YFSETQ. CDR3 length: 15 amino acids. CDR3 amino acids: CASSESGTGTDTQYF. In DNA form, the CDR3 reads TGCGCCAGCAGCGAGAGCGGGACGGGCACAGATACGCAGTATTTT. Together with reference TRBV5-1 and TRBJ2-3, the CDR3 gives the full variable domain: KAGVTQTPRYLIKTRGQQVTLSCSPISGHRSVSWYQQTPGQGLQFLFEYFSETQRNKGNFPGRFSGRQFSNSRSEMNVSTLELGDSALYLCASSESGTGTDTQYFGPGTRLTVL.

The chain carries TRBV29-1 and TRBJ2-5; 8 bases agree with TRBD2. This CDR3 is built from 13 residues. Per the germline V gene, CDR1 is SQVTM and CDR2 is ANQGSEA. Trimming at V came to 2 bases and at J to 5 bases, leaving 4 bases not matched to a gene. The CDR3 bases are TGCAGCGTTGAATACGGGGGGGGCGAGACCCAGTACTTC. It translates to CSVEYGGGETQYF. The full variable domain, completed using reference TRBV29-1 and TRBJ2-5, is SAVISQKPSRDICQRGTSLTIQCQVDSQVTMMFWYRQQPGQSLTLIATANQGSEATYESGFVIDKFPISRPNLTFSTLTVSNMSPEDSSIYLCSVEYGGGETQYFGPGTRLLVL.

This clone was seen only once. The V gene is TRBV7-3, the J gene TRBJ2-2, with 8 nucleotides matching TRBD2. The CDR3 runs to 15 residues. J gave up 4 bases and V 1 base, and 2 bases lay outside the gene matches. CDR1 is SGHTA, CDR2 FQGTGA, per germline. The CDR3 DNA is TGTGCCAGCAGCTTAAGCCTAGCGGGCACCGGGGAGCTGTTTTTT. Translation gives CASSLSLAGTGELFF. Together with reference TRBV7-3 and TRBJ2-2, the CDR3 gives the full variable domain: GAGVSQTPSNKVTEKGKYVELRCDPISGHTALYWYRQSLGQGPEFLIYFQGTGAADDSGLPNDRFFAVRPEGSVSTLKIQRTERGDSAVYLCASSLSLAGTGELFFGEGSRLTVL.

The V gene is TRBV27, the J gene TRBJ2-1; 7 positions agree with TRBD1. Losses at the gene ends were 6 bases for V and 8 bases for J; bases not matched to a gene: 7. The length of the CDR3 is 13 residues. From germline, CDR1 is MNHEY and CDR2 SMNVEV (reference sequence). CDR3 DNA: TGTGCCAGCAGCCCGGGACAGAGGGATGAGCAGTTCTTC. This codes for CASSPGQRDEQFF.

In regard to this clone: Other nucleotide sequences in the sample specify the same CDR3. The CDR3 DNA follows: TGTGCCACCAGCAAGGAGGGGAGAGAGACCCAGTACTTC. Translation gives CATSKEGRETQYF. This sequence joins TRBV15 and TRBJ2-5, with TRBD2 as a possible D gene (6 bases). CDR3 size: 13 residues. V was pared by 4 bases and J by 4 bases, with 10 bases between. CDR1 and CDR2 (germline): LNHNV, YYDKDF (reference sequence).

This chain connects TRBV5-1 to TRBJ1-1; D remains ambiguous. Trimming shortened V by 4 bases and J by 1 base, and 11 bases separated the two germline ends. Germline CDR1 is SGHRS and CDR2 is YFSETQ. There are 14 residues in the CDR3. CDR3 DNA: TGCGCCAGCAGCCTGAGTGCCGCGAACACTGAAGCTTTCTTT. The encoded protein is CASSLSAANTEAFF.

The V gene is TRBV28, the J gene TRBJ2-1; TRBD2 matches 9 bases. The CDR3 has 18 amino acids. CDR1 and CDR2 from the germline V gene are MDHEN and SYDVKM. Losses at the gene ends were 6 bases for V and 8 bases for J; bases not matched to a gene: 20. In nucleotides, the CDR3 is TGTGCCAGCAGCTATACGACTGGGGCTAGCGGGATGGGTTATGAGCAGTTCTTC. Its translation: CASSYTTGASGMGYEQFF.

This rearrangement joins TRBV3-1 (or the pseudogene TRBV3-2) to TRBJ1-2; D gene uncertain. Germline V lookup: CDR1 LGHDT, CDR2 YNNKEL (reference sequence). The CDR3 consists of 15 residues. Trimming took 1 base from V and 5 from J, leaving 14 bases between them. The DNA of the CDR3 is TGTGCCAGCAGCCAAGCCGCGGGATCCCTTTATGGCTACACCTTC. Translating gives CASSQAAGSLYGYTF.

This rearrangement joins TRBV28 to TRBJ1-5, with unresolved D. The CDR3 loop spans 17 amino acids. V was shortened by 3 bases and J by 7 bases, with 22 bases between the two germline ends. Germline CDR1 MDHEN, CDR2 SYDVKM. CDR3 loop: CASSFSTRGSQGQPQHF. CDR3 DNA sequence: TGTGCCAGCAGTTTCTCGACCCGCGGGTCTCAAGGGCAGCCCCAGCATTTT. The complete variable domain, with remaining parts taken from reference TRBV28 and TRBJ1-5, reads DVKVTQSSRYLVKRTGEKVFLECVQDMDHENMFWYRQDPGLGLRLIYFSYDVKMKEKGDIPEGYSVSREKKERFSLILESASTNQTSMYLCASSFSTRGSQGQPQHFGDGTRLSIL.

The sample holds a few counts of this clone. V usage is TRBV19 and J usage is TRBJ1-6, with TRBD1 matching over 7 bases. The CDR3 spans 15 residues. V dropped 0 bases and J dropped 9; count of bases not matched to a gene: 5. CDR1 is LNHDA, CDR2 SQIVND, per germline (reference sequence). This chain's CDR3 is CASSIEGQSISPLHF. Here the CDR3 DNA reads TGTGCCAGTAGTATAGAGGGACAGTCCATTTCACCCCTCCACTTT.

The rearrangement uses TRBV5-4 and TRBJ2-1, with 10 bases identical to TRBD1. The germline V gene has CDR1 SGHNT and CDR2 YYREEE (reference sequence). J lost 6 bases, V lost 4 bases, and 7 bases had no gene match. The CDR3 consists of 15 residues. CDR3 bases: TGTGCCAGCAGCCCAACCGGGACAGGGGCCAATGAGCAGTTCTTC. Protein product: CASSPTGTGANEQFF.